This TCR beta chain was captured by sequencing in a study of T cells in Graves' hyperthyroidism and ophthalmopathy. Clinical symptoms, serum thyroxine and TRAb, thyroid ultrasound and orbital computed tomography were used for the diagnoses. Trimming removed 5 bases from V and 2 bases from J, with 9 bases in between. This CDR3 has 12 residues. Germline lookup yields CDR1 SQVTM and CDR2 ANQGSEA. RNA transcripts were the template for amplifying TCR beta CDR3 regions. First-round RT-PCR with HTBI primers amplified the TCR CDR3 region. TCRdb fed the multiplex PCR reads into MiXCR, producing one record per CDR3 protein. The sample has around 190,000 distinct CDR3 sequences, about a sixth seen once.

The material sequenced was blood. This clonotype originated in a woman aged 45-65 years with Graves' hyperthyroidism. The rearrangement joins TRBV29-1 to TRBJ1-2; D is perhaps TRBD1 (5 bases). The CDR3 DNA sequence: TGCAGCGTTCTGGGGGGGAACTATGGCTACACCTTC. This codes for CSVLGGNYGYTF.